These T cell receptor beta chains were read from a single sample in a study of vaccination and CD4 T cells after COVID-19. TCRdb called the PCR reads again in MiXCR, with one record for every CDR3 protein. Among fewer than 11,000 distinct CDR3 sequences, about 51% were seen once, and the ten largest hold 25% to 35%. No antigen has been assigned to these receptors. Input material: CD4+ T cells from blood, cultured in vitro. The receptors derive from a human donor who had recovered from COVID-19. Both conserved end residues are trimmed from each CDR3.

V gene,J gene,CDR3 protein
TRBV20-1,TRBJ1-2,SASGLGQANGYT
TRBV11-3,TRBJ2-1,ASSLDTRERGGLHEQF
TRBV27,TRBJ1-5,ASSLLGGLGGNQPQH
TRBV25-1,TRBJ2-5,ASAGPVQTQY
TRBV15,TRBJ2-1,ATSRDSTSRYNEQF
TRBV7-9,TRBJ1-2,ASSFGFYGYT
TRBV7-9,TRBJ1-1,ASSLEGNTEAF
TRBV19,TRBJ2-7,ASSTRWDSYEQY
TRBV28,TRBJ1-1,ASSLEDWARENTEAF
TRBV11-2,TRBJ1-5,ASSLERSGDQPQH
TRBV28,TRBJ1-2,ASIPGTTYGYT
TRBV28,TRBJ2-2,ASSWATGELF
TRBV20-1,TRBJ1-5,SAMDTLLNQPQH
TRBV6-1,TRBJ2-5,ASSVGLADQETQY
TRBV7-2,TRBJ2-3,ASSLAASGGAGDTQY
TRBV20-1,TRBJ2-7,SARETGLNEQY
TRBV7-9,TRBJ1-1,ASSSYSIQNTEAF
TRBV11-3,TRBJ2-5,ASSLGRGQETQY
TRBV19,TRBJ1-1,ASMGTRVNRWTEAF
TRBV5-1,TRBJ1-1,ASRPGGNTEAF
TRBV19,TRBJ2-2,ASSIQTNTGELF
TRBV27,TRBJ1-1,ASSSYGPANTEAF